The 15 T cell receptor beta chains in this list originate from one sample, sequenced in a study of T cell repertoires in cytomegalovirus infection. Which antigens these TCRs recognize remains unknown. TCRdb called the reads again in MiXCR, with one record for every CDR3 protein. The table includes some 700,000 distinct CDR3 sequences, roughly a third detected once. This material consisted of cultured PBMCs, taken from culture after CMV antigen stimulation. All receptors derive from a human donor in good health (CMV status not recorded). Some clones in this sample may be carry-over from other donors' samples.

V is TRBV12-3 or TRBV12-4 and J is TRBJ2-7; 9 bases agree with TRBD1. The CDR3 contains 14 residues. The V and J ends lost 5 bases and 5 bases, in that order; junction bases with no gene match: 7. The CDR3 DNA reads TGTGCCAGCAGTCAACCGGGACAGGGAAACGAGCAGTACTTC. Encoded protein: CASSQPGQGNEQYF.

The table lists this clonotype with a few counts. V gene TRBV7-4 combines with J gene TRBJ2-5; the match to TRBD1 covers 8 bases. This CDR3 spans 15 amino acids. J gave up 4 bases and V 0 bases, and 4 bases lay outside the gene matches. CDR1 and CDR2 (germline): SGHVT, SQSDAQ. As DNA, the CDR3 is TGTGCCAGCAGCTTAGCGCCTGGACAGGGAGAGACCCAGTACTTC. Translated, it gives CASSLAPGQGETQYF.

This clonotype was counted many times. The gene calls are TRBV7-2 and TRBJ1-3; the D is unclear. Trimming shortened V by 5 bases and J by 3 bases, and 17 bases separated the two germline ends. The CDR3 sequence is 16 residues long. From germline, CDR1 is SGHTA and CDR2 FQGNSA. The CDR3 spells CASSDFASSGGNTIYF. CDR3 sequence (DNA): TGTGCCAGCAGCGACTTCGCCTCCTCGGGTGGAAACACCATATATTTT.

This clonotype was seen a few times. The gene calls are TRBV6-5 and TRBJ2-1, with 7 positions matching TRBD2. The CDR3 runs to 14 residues. V was pared by 5 bases and J by 9 bases, with 10 bases of the junction left unmatched. Germline loops: CDR1 MNHEY, CDR2 SVGAGI. The CDR3 DNA reads as TGTGCCAGCAGTAGGCCGGGGGGAAGGGGTGAGCAGTTCTTC. Its translation is CASSRPGGRGEQFF.

The table lists this clonotype with many counts. The chain is built from TRBV7-2 and TRBJ1-3; TRBD1 matches at 7 bases. Germline CDR1 reads SGHTA; CDR2 reads FQGNSA. CDR3 length equals 20 residues. The V and J ends lost 2 bases and 3 bases, in that order; junction bases with no gene match: 19. The CDR3 spells CASSLISPDRAVTVGNTIYF. CDR3 DNA sequence: TGTGCCAGCAGCTTAATATCCCCAGACAGGGCGGTTACGGTTGGAAACACCATATATTTT. Full variable domain (remainder filled in from reference TRBV7-2 and TRBJ1-3): GAGVSQSPSNKVTEKGKDVELRCDPISGHTALYWYRQSLGQGLEFLIYFQGNSAPDKSGLPSDRFSAERTGGSVSTLTIQRTQQEDSAVYLCASSLISPDRAVTVGNTIYFGEGSWLTVV.

The chain employs TRBV4-1 and TRBJ2-1, with D perhaps TRBD1 or TRBD2 (5 bases each). CDR1 and CDR2 (germline): MGHRA, YSYEKL. CDR3 length: 14 residues. The V gene lost 1 base and the J gene lost 10 bases, with 14 bases spanning the gap. The CDR3 DNA reads TGCGCCAGCAGCCAAGTGGGGGTCCGGGAAGAGCAGTTCTTC. This encodes CASSQVGVREEQFF.

This clonotype was counted at least ten times. V usage is TRBV7-2 and J usage is TRBJ2-5, with D perhaps matching TRBD2 (5 bases). Germline V lookup: CDR1 SGHTA, CDR2 FQGNSA. This CDR3 is 15 amino acids long. V was cut by 5 bases and J by 5 bases, with 18 bases left in between. The CDR3 region is CASSPQPGGWETQYF. The CDR3 coding sequence is TGTGCCAGCAGCCCCCAACCCGGAGGATGGGAGACCCAGTACTTC.

The chain carries TRBV20-1 and TRBJ2-2; 7 nucleotides match TRBD2. Germline values: CDR1 DFQATT, CDR2 SNEGSKA (reference sequence). Trimming cost V 6 bases and J 7 bases; bases outside gene matches: 11. The CDR3 covers 14 residues. This CDR3 reads CSAAPGTNVGELFF. The DNA of the CDR3 is TGCAGTGCCGCCCCCGGGACTAACGTCGGGGAGCTGTTTTTT.

The chain employs TRBV4-3 and TRBJ2-5, with a possible D match to TRBD2 (6 bases). The CDR3 is 19 amino acids. Germline V gene sequence: CDR1 LGHNA, CDR2 YSLEER. The ends were cut back, 0 bases at V and 1 base at J, with 21 bases in the middle. The CDR3, as DNA: TGCGCCAGCAGCCAAGATCGAGGGTTCTCGGGGGTGGGCCAAGAGACCCAGTACTTC. Translated, it gives CASSQDRGFSGVGQETQYF.

In its sample, this clonotype was seen a few times. This chain links TRBV7-4 with TRBJ2-4; a possible D gene is TRBD1 (6 bases). Per the germline V gene, CDR1 is SGHVT and CDR2 is SQSDAQ. V lost 4 bases and J 2 bases, leaving 12 bases between the germline ends. The CDR3 has 15 amino acids. CDR3 in DNA: TGTGCCAGCAGCTCTTCCGGGACAACCAAAAACATTCAGTACTTC. This sequence encodes CASSSSGTTKNIQYF.

This clonotype was counted many times. V usage is TRBV12-3 or TRBV12-4 and J usage is TRBJ1-1; D is undetermined. This CDR3 spans 13 amino acids. V lost 1 base and J 6 bases, leaving 9 bases between the germline ends. The CDR3 loop reads CASSLEQSAEAFF. CDR3 nucleotides: TGTGCCAGCAGTTTAGAACAGAGCGCTGAAGCTTTCTTT.

The sample holds many counts of this clonotype. V and J are TRBV7-2 and TRBJ1-2; 7 nucleotides line up with TRBD1. CDR1 and CDR2 (germline): SGHTA, FQGNSA. The CDR3 consists of 17 residues. With 6 bases clipped from V and 4 bases from J, the junction kept 17 bases outside the gene matches. CDR3 residues: CASSSRQGGLGGYGYTF. CDR3 nucleotides: TGTGCCAGCAGTTCAAGACAGGGTGGGTTAGGTGGCTATGGCTACACCTTC.

This clonotype occurred many times. The chain couples TRBV7-2 to TRBJ1-4; possible D gene TRBD1, 5 bases. V shed 5 bases and J shed 5 bases, with 9 bases lying between them. The CDR3 has 13 residues. Germline V lookup: CDR1 SGHTA, CDR2 FQGNSA. CDR3 DNA: TGTGCCAGCAGCCCGGCAGGGAATGAAAAACTGTTTTTT. This sequence encodes CASSPAGNEKLFF.

This clonotype has a handful of counts. In DNA form, the CDR3 reads TGTGCCATCAGTGAGAACAGCTACGAGCAGTACTTC. The encoded protein is CAISENSYEQYF. The chain links TRBV10-3 to TRBJ2-7; D unclear. Germline CDR1 reads ENHRY; CDR2 reads SYGVKD. Trimming removed 2 bases from V and 3 bases from J, with 5 bases in between. The CDR3 consists of 12 residues.

The chain couples TRBV7-9 to TRBJ1-2, with 8 nucleotides matching TRBD1. The germline CDR1 and CDR2 sequences are SEHNR and FQNEAQ (reference sequence). J gave up 5 bases and V 7 bases, and 15 bases lay outside the gene matches. This CDR3 has 16 amino acids. CDR3 DNA sequence: TGTGCCAGCACCCGCTACAACCGGGACAGGAATTATGGCTACACCTTC. This translates into CASTRYNRDRNYGYTF.